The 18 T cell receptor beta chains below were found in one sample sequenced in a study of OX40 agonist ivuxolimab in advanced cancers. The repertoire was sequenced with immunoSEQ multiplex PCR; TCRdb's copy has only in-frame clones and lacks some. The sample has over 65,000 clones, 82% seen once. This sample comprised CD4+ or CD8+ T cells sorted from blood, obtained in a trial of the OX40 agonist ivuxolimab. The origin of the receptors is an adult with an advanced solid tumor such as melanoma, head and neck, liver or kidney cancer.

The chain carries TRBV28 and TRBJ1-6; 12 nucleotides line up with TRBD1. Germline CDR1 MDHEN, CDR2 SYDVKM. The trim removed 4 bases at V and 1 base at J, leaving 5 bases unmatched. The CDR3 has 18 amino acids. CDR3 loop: CASSWGTGGPSYNSPLHF. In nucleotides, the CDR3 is TGTGCCAGCAGTTGGGGGACAGGGGGCCCTTCCTATAATTCACCCCTCCACTTT.

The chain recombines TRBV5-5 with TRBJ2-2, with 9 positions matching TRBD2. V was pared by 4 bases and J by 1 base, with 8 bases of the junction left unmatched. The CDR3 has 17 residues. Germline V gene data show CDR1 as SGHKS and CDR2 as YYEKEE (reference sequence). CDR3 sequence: CASSPPPSGVNTGELFF. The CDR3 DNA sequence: TGTGCCAGCAGCCCGCCCCCTAGCGGGGTGAACACCGGGGAGCTGTTTTTT.

The CDR3 here is CASAGQGASYTF. For the CDR3, the DNA is TGTGCCAGCGCAGGACAGGGGGCTAGCTACACCTTC. The genes are TRBV2 and TRBJ1-2; 11 bases agree with TRBD1. Germline assignment: CDR1 SNHLY and CDR2 FYNNEI. Trimming cost V 8 bases and J 9 bases; bases outside gene matches: 5. The CDR3 has 12 amino acids.

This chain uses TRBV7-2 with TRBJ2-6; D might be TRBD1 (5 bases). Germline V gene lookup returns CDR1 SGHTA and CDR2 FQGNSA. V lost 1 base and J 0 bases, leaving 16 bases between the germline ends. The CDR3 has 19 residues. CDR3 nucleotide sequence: TGTGCCAGCAGCTTAGGGGGCGGAGCCTATTTCTCTGGGGCCAACGTCCTGACTTTC. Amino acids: CASSLGGGAYFSGANVLTF. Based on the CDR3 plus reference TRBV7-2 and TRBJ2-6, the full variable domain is GAGVSQSPSNKVTEKGKDVELRCDPISGHTALYWYRQSLGQGLEFLIYFQGNSAPDKSGLPSDRFSAERTGGSVSTLTIQRTQQEDSAVYLCASSLGGGAYFSGANVLTFGAGSRLTVL.

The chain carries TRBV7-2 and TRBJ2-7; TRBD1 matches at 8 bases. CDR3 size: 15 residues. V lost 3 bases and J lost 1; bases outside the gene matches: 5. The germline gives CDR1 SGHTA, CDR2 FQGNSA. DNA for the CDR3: TGTGCCAGCAGCTTGGGACAGGCAGTTTCCTACGAGCAGTACTTC. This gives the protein CASSLGQAVSYEQYF.

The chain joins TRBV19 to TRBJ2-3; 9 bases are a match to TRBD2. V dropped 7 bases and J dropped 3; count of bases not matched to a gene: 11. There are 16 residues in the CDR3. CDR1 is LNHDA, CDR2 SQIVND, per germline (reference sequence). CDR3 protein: CASMDSGSLGTDTQYF. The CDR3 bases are TGTGCCAGTATGGATAGCGGGAGCTTGGGGACAGATACGCAGTATTTT.

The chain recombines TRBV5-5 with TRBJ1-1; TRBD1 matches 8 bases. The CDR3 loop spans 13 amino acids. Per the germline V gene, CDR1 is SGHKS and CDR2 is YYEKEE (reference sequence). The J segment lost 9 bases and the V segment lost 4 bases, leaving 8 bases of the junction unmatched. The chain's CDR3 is CASSLGTGWKAFF. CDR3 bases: TGTGCCAGCAGCCTCGGGACAGGATGGAAAGCTTTCTTT.

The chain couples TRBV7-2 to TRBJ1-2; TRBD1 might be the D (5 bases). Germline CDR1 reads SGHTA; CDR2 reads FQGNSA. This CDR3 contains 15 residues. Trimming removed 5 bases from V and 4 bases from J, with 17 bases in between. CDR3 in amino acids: CASSQSPGAGYGYTF. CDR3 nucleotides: TGTGCCAGCAGCCAATCCCCTGGGGCGGGCTATGGCTACACCTTC.

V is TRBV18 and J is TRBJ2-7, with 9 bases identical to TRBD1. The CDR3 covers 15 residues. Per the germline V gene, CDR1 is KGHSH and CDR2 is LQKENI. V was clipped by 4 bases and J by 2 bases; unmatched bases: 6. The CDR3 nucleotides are TGTGCCAGCTCACTCCGGACAGGGGCAGCCTACGAGCAGTACGTC. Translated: CASSLRTGAAYEQYV.

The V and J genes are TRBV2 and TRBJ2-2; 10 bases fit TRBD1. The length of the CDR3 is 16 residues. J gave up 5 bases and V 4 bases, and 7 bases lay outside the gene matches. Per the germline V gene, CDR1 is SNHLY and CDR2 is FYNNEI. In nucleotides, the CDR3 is TGTGCCAGCAGTGTTGGGACAGGGGCCGCGACCGGGGAGCTGTTTTTT. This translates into CASSVGTGAATGELFF.

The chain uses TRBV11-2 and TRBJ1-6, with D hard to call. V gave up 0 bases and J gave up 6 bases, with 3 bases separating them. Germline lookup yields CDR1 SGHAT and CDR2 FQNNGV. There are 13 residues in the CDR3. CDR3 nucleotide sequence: TGTGCCAGCAGCTTAGACCTTAATTCACCCCTCCACTTT. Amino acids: CASSLDLNSPLHF.

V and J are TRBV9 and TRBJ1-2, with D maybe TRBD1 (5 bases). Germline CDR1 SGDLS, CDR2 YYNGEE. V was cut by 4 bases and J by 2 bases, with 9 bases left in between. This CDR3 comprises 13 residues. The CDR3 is CASSPTANYGYTF. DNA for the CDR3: TGTGCCAGCAGCCCGACAGCAAACTATGGCTACACCTTC.

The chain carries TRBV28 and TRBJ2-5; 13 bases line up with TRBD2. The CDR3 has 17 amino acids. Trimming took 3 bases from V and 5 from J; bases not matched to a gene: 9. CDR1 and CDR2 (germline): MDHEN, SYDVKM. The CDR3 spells CASSFFGTSGNGETQYF. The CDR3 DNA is TGTGCCAGCAGTTTCTTCGGGACTAGCGGGAACGGGGAGACCCAGTACTTC.

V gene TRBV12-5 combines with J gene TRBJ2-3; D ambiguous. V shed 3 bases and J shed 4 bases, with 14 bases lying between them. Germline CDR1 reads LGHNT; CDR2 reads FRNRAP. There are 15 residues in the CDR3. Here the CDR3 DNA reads TGTGCTAGTGGTTTATCTGGCAGCGTACCAGATACGCAGTATTTT. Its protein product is CASGLSGSVPDTQYF. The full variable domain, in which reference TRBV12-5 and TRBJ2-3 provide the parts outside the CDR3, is DARVTQTPRHKVTEMGQEVTMRCQPILGHNTVFWYRQTMMQGLELLAYFRNRAPLDDSGMPKDRFSAEMPDATLATLKIQPSEPRDSAVYFCASGLSGSVPDTQYFGPGTRLTVL.

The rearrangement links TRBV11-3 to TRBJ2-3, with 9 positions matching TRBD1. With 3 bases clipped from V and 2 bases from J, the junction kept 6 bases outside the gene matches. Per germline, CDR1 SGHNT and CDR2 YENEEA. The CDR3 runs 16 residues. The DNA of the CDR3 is TGTGCCAGCAGCTTGGGGGGGACAGGGTTCACAGATACGCAGTATTTT. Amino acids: CASSLGGTGFTDTQYF.

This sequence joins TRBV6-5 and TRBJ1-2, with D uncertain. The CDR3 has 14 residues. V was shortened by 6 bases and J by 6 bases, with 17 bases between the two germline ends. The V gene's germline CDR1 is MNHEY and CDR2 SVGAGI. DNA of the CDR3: TGTGCCAGCAGCTCGAGGCTGGACGGGGATGGCTACACCTTC. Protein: CASSSRLDGDGYTF.

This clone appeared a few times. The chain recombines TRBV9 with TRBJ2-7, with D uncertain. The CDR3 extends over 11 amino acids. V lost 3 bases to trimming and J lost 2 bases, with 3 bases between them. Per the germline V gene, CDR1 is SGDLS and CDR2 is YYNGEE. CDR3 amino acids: CASSDTYEQYF. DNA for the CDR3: TGTGCCAGCAGCGACACCTACGAGCAGTACTTC.

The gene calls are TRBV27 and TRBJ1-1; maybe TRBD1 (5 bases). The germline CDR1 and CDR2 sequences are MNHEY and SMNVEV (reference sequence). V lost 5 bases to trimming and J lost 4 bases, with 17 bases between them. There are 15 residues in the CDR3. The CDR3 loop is CASSPEYLGGTEAFF. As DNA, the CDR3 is TGTGCCAGCAGTCCCGAATATCTGGGGGGCACTGAAGCTTTCTTT.